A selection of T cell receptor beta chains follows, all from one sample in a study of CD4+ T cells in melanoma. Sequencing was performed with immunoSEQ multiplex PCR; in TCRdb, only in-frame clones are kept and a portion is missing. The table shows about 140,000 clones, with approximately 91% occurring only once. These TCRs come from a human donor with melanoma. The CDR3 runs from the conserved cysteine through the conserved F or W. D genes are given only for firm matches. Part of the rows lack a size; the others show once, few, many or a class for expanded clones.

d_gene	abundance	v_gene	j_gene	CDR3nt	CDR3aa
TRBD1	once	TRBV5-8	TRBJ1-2	TGTGCCAGCAGCTTTCTGCAGGGGGCCGGGGGCTACACCTTC	CASSFLQGAGGYTF
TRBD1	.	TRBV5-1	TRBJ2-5	TGCGCCAGCGCTCAGACAGGGGGCGATTCTGAGACCCAGTACTTC	CASAQTGGDSETQYF
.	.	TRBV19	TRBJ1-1	TGTGCCAGTCCCCCAGGAGGGTCGGCGAACACTGAAGCTTTCTTT	CASPPGGSANTEAFF
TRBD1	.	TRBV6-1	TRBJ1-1	TGTGCCAGCAGTGAGTTGTGGGACAGAAACACTGAAGCTTTCTTT	CASSELWDRNTEAFF
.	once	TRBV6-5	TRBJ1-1	TGTGCCACCAGCGGGAGCCCCGAGGGCACTGAAGCTTTCTTT	CATSGSPEGTEAFF
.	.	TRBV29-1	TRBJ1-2	TGCAGCGCGAGGTCGGGCAGGTCGGGGGGCGATGGCTACACCTTC	CSARSGRSGGDGYTF
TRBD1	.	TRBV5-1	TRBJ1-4	TGCGCCAGCAGCTGGACAGGGAGTAATGAAAAACTGTTTTTT	CASSWTGSNEKLFF
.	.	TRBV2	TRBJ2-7	TGTGCCAGCAGCTATACCCCTACAGAGCAGTACTTC	CASSYTPTEQYF
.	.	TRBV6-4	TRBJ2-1	TGTGCCAGCAGTGACTGGGTGGCGTGGAATGAGCAGTTCTTC	CASSDWVAWNEQFF
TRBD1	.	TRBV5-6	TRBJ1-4	TGTGCCAGCAGCTTCGGAGGGGGCAATGAAAAACTGTTTTTT	CASSFGGGNEKLFF
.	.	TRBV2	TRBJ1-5	TGTGCCAGCAGTTACAACAGGGCGAGCAATCAGCCCCAGCATTTT	CASSYNRASNQPQHF
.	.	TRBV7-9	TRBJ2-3	TGTGCCCCCGGCAGCCTCGGTACGCAGTATTTT	CAPGSLGTQYF
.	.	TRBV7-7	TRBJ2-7	TGTGCCAGCAGCTTAGGGACAGGAGGGAACGAGCAGTACTTC	CASSLGTGGNEQYF
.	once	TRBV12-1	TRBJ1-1	TGTGCCAGCAGCCGGACCGCCACGAGGGGTTACACTGAAGCTTTCTTT	CASSRTATRGYTEAFF
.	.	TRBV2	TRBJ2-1	TGTGCCAGCAGGGAAACATCGGCCAATGAGCAGTTCTTC	CASRETSANEQFF
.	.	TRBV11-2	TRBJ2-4	TGTGCCAGCAGCTTAGCCCCAAGTACTACTTTAAACATTCAGTACTTC	CASSLAPSTTLNIQYF
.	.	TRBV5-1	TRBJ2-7	TGCGCCAGCAGCCTCGGGACGGGGGGCGGGAAGCAGTACTTC	CASSLGTGGGKQYF
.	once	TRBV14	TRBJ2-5	TGTGCCAGCAGCCCCCGGGACCGCCGGTCGGAGACCCAGTACTTC	CASSPRDRRSETQYF
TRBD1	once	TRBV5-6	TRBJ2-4	TGTGCCAGCAGCTTGGGGTCCGGGACAGGCACCCTAGCCAAAAACATTCAGTACTTC	CASSLGSGTGTLAKNIQYF
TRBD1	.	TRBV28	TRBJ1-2	TGTGCCAGCAGTAGTGGGGGACAGGTATATGGCTACACCTTC	CASSSGGQVYGYTF
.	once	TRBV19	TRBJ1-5	TGTGCCAGTTTGGGGGGACGTTTGGGGCCCCAGCATTTT	CASLGGRLGPQHF
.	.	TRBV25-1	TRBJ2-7	TGTGCCAGCAGCAGCTCCTACGAGCAGTACTTC	CASSSSYEQYF
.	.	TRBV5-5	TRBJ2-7	TGTGCCAGCAGTGTTGGCGACGAGCAGTACTTC	CASSVGDEQYF
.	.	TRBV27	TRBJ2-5	TGTGCCAGCAGTTCCGCCACCGGGTCCTTCAAAGAGACCCAGTACTTC	CASSSATGSFKETQYF
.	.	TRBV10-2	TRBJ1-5	TGCGCCAGCAGTGAGTCGACTCAGCCCCAGCATTTT	CASSESTQPQHF
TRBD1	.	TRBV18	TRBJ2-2	TGTGCCAGCTCAGCTGATGGGACAGGGGGCGTTTTCGGCGGGGAGCTGTTTTTT	CASSADGTGGVFGGELFF
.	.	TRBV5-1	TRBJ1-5	TGCGCCAGCAGCTTGGGACAGTCCCAGCCCCAGCATTTT	CASSLGQSQPQHF
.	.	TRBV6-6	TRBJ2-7	TGTGCCAGCAGCCCTGTCTCCTACGAGCAGTACTTC	CASSPVSYEQYF
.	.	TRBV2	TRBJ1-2	TGTGCCAGCTGGCGGTCTAGATACACCTTC	CASWRSRYTF
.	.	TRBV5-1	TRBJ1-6	TGCGCCAGCAGCTTGGACAGCTCCTATAATTCACCCCTCCACTTT	CASSLDSSYNSPLHF
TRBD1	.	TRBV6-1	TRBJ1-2	TGTGCCAGCACCCGTGACAGGGCCTTCTATGGCTACACCTTC	CASTRDRAFYGYTF
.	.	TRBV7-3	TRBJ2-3	TGTGCCAGCAGCTCCATCGGGGGCTACACAGATACGCAGTATTTT	CASSSIGGYTDTQYF
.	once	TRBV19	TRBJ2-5	TGTGCCAGTAGTCCACGACAGACTAAAGAGACCCAGTACTTC	CASSPRQTKETQYF
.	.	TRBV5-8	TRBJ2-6	TGTGCCAGCAGCTCCTATTCTGGGGCCAACGTCCTGACTTTC	CASSSYSGANVLTF
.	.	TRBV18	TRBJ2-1	TGTGCCAGCTCACCAAAAGATGAGCAGTTCTTC	CASSPKDEQFF
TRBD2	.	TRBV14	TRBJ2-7	TGTGCCAGCAGCCAAGTCCCGGCGGGGGTGGGAGAGCAGTACTTC	CASSQVPAGVGEQYF
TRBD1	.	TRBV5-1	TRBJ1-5	TGCGCCAGCAGCCTATACGGGCCTCAGGGGGAGCCCCAGCATTTT	CASSLYGPQGEPQHF
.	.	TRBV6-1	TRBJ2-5	TGTGCCAGCAGTGAACCGGGGGCTGGGGAGACCCAGTACTTC	CASSEPGAGETQYF
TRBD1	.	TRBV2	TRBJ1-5	TGTGCCAGCGCACCGGGACAGGGAAAGGGAAATCAGCCCCAGCATTTT	CASAPGQGKGNQPQHF